This T cell receptor (beta chain) was captured in a study of CD8 T cells in ankylosing spondylitis. Study-wide points: Disease-linked clones reportedly showed significant enrichment in matched ankylosing spondylitis synovial fluid.

Using quantitative 5'-RACE with molecular barcodes, the authors made TCR beta libraries. TCRdb reanalysed the 5' RACE reads using MiXCR and keeps one entry per CDR3 protein. The table has 150,000 or so distinct CDR3 sequences, 30% to 35% seen once. Worth noting for this clonotype: The antigen is not known.

The specimen was synovial fluid, either unsorted or a sorted T cell fraction (not recorded which). The sequence came from a male donor with ankylosing spondylitis.

CDR3 nucleotides: TGTGCCAGCAGCCAAGGACCCTACACGCAGTATTTT. Its translation is CASSQGPYTQYF. The chain joins TRBV3-1 to TRBJ2-3; D call uncertain. The CDR3 is made up of 12 amino acids. From germline, CDR1 is LGHDT and CDR2 YNNKEL (reference sequence). V gave up 1 base and J gave up 9 bases, with 8 bases separating them.